These 15 T cell receptor beta chains came from one sample sequenced in a study of long-term antiretroviral therapy in people with HIV. It was version v3.0 of the immunoSEQ assay that was run at survey level. The method was immunoSEQ multiplex PCR; TCRdb's version includes in-frame clones alone and lacks a portion of them. The sample has 30,000 or so clones, approximately 90% seen once; the top ten hold about 4%. Here the sequenced sample was unsorted PBMCs, taken 0.5 years after starting antiretroviral therapy. The receptors originated from a woman aged 18-30 years with HIV.

This clone was detected only a few times. This chain connects TRBV7-3 to TRBJ1-5, with D hard to call. This CDR3 comprises 14 residues. CDR1 and CDR2 (germline): SGHTA, FQGTGA. Trimming left V 1 base short and J 5 bases short, with 9 bases between. This CDR3 reads CASSLNPGDQPQHF. The CDR3 region has the DNA TGTGCCAGCAGCTTAAACCCGGGAGATCAGCCCCAGCATTTT.

Written as DNA, the CDR3 is TGTGCCAGCAGTTCCAGTCACAGGACCTATGGCTACACCTTC. This translates into CASSSSHRTYGYTF. The chain employs TRBV27 and TRBJ1-2, with D possibly TRBD1 on 5 matching bases. This CDR3 has 14 residues. V lost 4 bases to trimming and J lost 4 bases, with 13 bases between them. CDR1 MNHEY and CDR2 SMNVEV come from the germline V gene (reference sequence).

This clone was detected once. CDR3 protein: CASSENPPLMQQYF. The CDR3 coding sequence is TGTGCCAGCAGCGAAAACCCCCCTCTAATGCAACAGTACTTC. This rearrangement joins TRBV7-2 to TRBJ2-7, with D hard to call. Trimming shortened V by 5 bases and J by 10 bases, and 21 bases separated the two germline ends. Germline V gives CDR1 SGHTA, CDR2 FQGNSA. The CDR3 is made up of 14 amino acids.

The chain is built from TRBV5-4 and TRBJ2-7; the match to TRBD2 covers 8 bases. There are 16 residues in the CDR3. Germline V gene sequence: CDR1 SGHNT, CDR2 YYREEE (reference sequence). Unmatched junction bases numbered 9, after V lost 0 bases and J lost 4 bases. CDR3 protein: CASSLVGGGVGYEQYF. For the CDR3, the DNA is TGTGCCAGCAGCTTGGTCGGGGGGGGCGTGGGGTACGAGCAGTACTTC.

The chain recombines TRBV6-1 with TRBJ1-2; D unclear. The CDR3 runs to 15 residues. The germline V and J ends were trimmed by 4 bases and 5 bases, with 17 bases remaining between them. The germline V gene has CDR1 MNHNS and CDR2 SASEGT. CDR3 bases: TGTGCCAGCAGTGTCGCACGTACGGGGAATTATGGCTACACCTTC. Its protein is CASSVARTGNYGYTF.

This sequence joins TRBV9 and TRBJ1-4, with TRBD1 as a possible D gene (5 bases). The germline V gene has CDR1 SGDLS and CDR2 YYNGEE. Trimming took 0 bases from V and 0 from J, leaving 6 bases between them. CDR3 size: 15 residues. CDR3 protein: CASSVEGATNEKLFF. The CDR3 nucleotides are TGTGCCAGCAGCGTAGAAGGGGCAACTAATGAAAAACTGTTTTTT.

The chain couples TRBV9 to TRBJ1-2, with 7 bases aligning to TRBD1. The CDR3 is 15 residues long. V shed 2 bases and J 4 bases; nucleotides not matched to a gene: 8. Germline V gives CDR1 SGDLS, CDR2 YYNGEE. CDR3 sequence reads: CASSVDRTAGYGYTF. CDR3 nucleotides: TGTGCCAGCAGCGTGGACAGGACAGCCGGCTATGGCTACACCTTC.

Regarding this clone: A read error may account for a junction end that differs from germline. V and J are TRBV25-1 and TRBJ2-7; D is undetermined. Germline CDR1 is MGHDK and CDR2 is SYGVNS. There are 14 residues in the CDR3. DNA of the CDR3: TGTGCCACCAGTAGAATATCGAGCTCCTACGAGCAGTACTTC. Its protein is CATSRISSSYEQYF.

The chain carries TRBV5-1 and TRBJ1-2; no clear D gene. The CDR3 has 14 residues. Trimming cost V 0 bases and J 5 bases, with 11 bases left between them. The germline V gene has CDR1 SGHRS and CDR2 YFSETQ. The CDR3 nucleotides read TGCGCCAGCAGCTTGGATGTGGGTGGATATGGCTACACCTTC. The encoded protein is CASSLDVGGYGYTF.

The rearrangement joins TRBV7-9 to TRBJ2-1; the D gene is possibly TRBD2 (6 bases). The V end lost 5 bases, the J end lost 4 bases, and 18 bases lay between the germline ends. The CDR3 runs 16 residues. Germline CDR1 and CDR2: SEHNR and FQNEAQ (reference sequence). Written as DNA, the CDR3 is TGTGCCAGCAGCCCCAGGGAAGGAGGGCGATACAATGAGCAGTTCTTC. This codes for CASSPREGGRYNEQFF.

The chain is built from TRBV23-1 and TRBJ2-7; 10 nucleotides line up with TRBD1. TRBV23-1 is an ORF, and what it does is uncertain. V lost 2 bases, J lost 4 bases, and 11 bases stayed unmatched. CDR3 length: 17 residues. CDR3: CASSQNLDRGRKYEQYF. CDR3 in DNA: TGCGCCAGCAGTCAAAACCTAGACAGGGGGCGAAAATACGAGCAGTACTTC.

This clone was recorded only once. The rearrangement links TRBV15 to TRBJ2-7; TRBD2 matches 7 bases. The CDR3 totals 17 residues. The V and J ends lost 5 bases and 0 bases, in that order; junction bases with no gene match: 13. Germline assignment: CDR1 LNHNV and CDR2 YYDKDF (reference sequence). The DNA for the CDR3 is TGTGCCACCAGCGACCAGGGAGGGCAGACAGTCTCCTACGAGCAGTACTTC. Amino acid sequence: CATSDQGGQTVSYEQYF.

This clone was observed a single time. In DNA, the CDR3 is TGTGCCACCACCGGCCCGATAAACTCTTTCACAGATACGCAGTATTTT. It yields the protein CATTGPINSFTDTQYF. The V call is TRBV19, the J call TRBJ2-3; D remains unclear. The CDR3 runs 16 residues. Per the germline V gene, CDR1 is LNHDA and CDR2 is SQIVND (reference sequence). V was trimmed by 10 bases and J by 2 bases, leaving 22 bases between them.

V and J are TRBV6-4 and TRBJ2-1, with D maybe TRBD1 (6 bases). Trimming removed 5 bases at V and 0 bases at J, with 14 bases between. CDR1 is MRHNA and CDR2 is SNTAGT in the germline V gene. This CDR3 has 16 amino acids. The CDR3: CASSSEADSSYNEQFF. The CDR3 DNA sequence: TGTGCCAGCAGTAGCGAGGCGGACAGCTCCTACAATGAGCAGTTCTTC.

J is TRBJ2-5 and V is TRBV7-3; weak D call: TRBD1 (6 bases). The CDR3 has 14 residues. Trimming cost V 5 bases and J 2 bases, with 12 bases left between them. Germline CDR1 is SGHTA and CDR2 is FQGTGA. This CDR3 reads CASSTEDSQETQYF. The DNA of the CDR3 is TGTGCCAGCAGCACAGAGGACAGTCAAGAGACCCAGTACTTC.